This T cell receptor (beta chain) was identified during a study of CD8 T cells in ankylosing spondylitis. The table lists this clonotype with many counts. Each CDR3 protein gets one entry after TCRdb re-called the 5' RACE reads with MiXCR. The repertoire consists of more than 150,000 distinct CDR3 sequences, with 15% to 20% occurring once and the leading ten covering 4.3%. The receptor was derived from a male donor aged 5 to 30 with ankylosing spondylitis or in good health (not recorded which). Material for sequencing was blood, either unsorted or a sorted T cell fraction (not recorded which).

CDR3 protein: CSVVGRDRKTYEQYF. The CDR3 DNA reads as TGCAGCGTTGTGGGCCGGGACAGGAAAACCTACGAGCAGTACTTC. The V call is TRBV29-1, the J call TRBJ2-7; 8 bases match TRBD1. CDR1 and CDR2 (germline): SQVTM, ANQGSEA. V lost 4 bases and J lost 2; bases outside the gene matches: 10. The CDR3 covers 15 residues.